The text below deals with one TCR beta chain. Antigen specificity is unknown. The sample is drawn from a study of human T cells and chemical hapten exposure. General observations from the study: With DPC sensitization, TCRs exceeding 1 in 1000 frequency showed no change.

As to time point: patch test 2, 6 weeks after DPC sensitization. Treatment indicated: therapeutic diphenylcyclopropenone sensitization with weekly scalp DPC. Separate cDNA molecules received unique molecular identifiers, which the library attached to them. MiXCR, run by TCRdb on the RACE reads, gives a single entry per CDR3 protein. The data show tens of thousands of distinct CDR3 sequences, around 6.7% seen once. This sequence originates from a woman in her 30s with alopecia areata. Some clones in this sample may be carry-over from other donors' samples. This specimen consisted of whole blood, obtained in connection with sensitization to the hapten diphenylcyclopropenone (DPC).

CDR3 nucleotide sequence: TGTGCCAGCGGGTTTGGAGTGAACACTGAAGCTTTCTTT. Translation: CASGFGVNTEAFF. This rearrangement joins TRBV9 to TRBJ1-1, with no clear D. This CDR3 is built from 13 residues. V lost 7 bases to trimming and J lost 0 bases, with 10 bases between them. Germline CDR1 and CDR2: SGDLS and YYNGEE.